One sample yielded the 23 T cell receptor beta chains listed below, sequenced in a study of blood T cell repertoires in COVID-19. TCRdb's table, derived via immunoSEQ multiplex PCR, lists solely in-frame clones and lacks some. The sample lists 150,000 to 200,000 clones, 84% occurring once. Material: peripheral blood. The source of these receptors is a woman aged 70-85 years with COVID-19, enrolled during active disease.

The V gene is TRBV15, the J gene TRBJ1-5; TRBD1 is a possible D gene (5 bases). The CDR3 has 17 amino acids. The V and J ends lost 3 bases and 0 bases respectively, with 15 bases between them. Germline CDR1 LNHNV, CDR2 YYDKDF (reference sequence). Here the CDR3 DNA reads TGTGCCACCAGCAGCCCTCAAGACAGACATAGCAATCAGCCCCAGCATTTT. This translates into CATSSPQDRHSNQPQHF.

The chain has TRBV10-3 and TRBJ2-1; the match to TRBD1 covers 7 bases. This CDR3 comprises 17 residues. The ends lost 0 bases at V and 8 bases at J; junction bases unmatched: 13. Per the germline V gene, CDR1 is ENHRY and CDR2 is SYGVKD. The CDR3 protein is CAISESRRGGIGDEQFF. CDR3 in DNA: TGTGCCATCAGTGAGTCGAGGCGAGGGGGCATTGGGGATGAGCAGTTCTTC.

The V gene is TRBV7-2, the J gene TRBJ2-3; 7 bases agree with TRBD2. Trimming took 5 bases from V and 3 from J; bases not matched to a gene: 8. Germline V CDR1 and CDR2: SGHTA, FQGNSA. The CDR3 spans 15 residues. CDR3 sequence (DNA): TGTGCCAGCAGCCTTAGCGCGGGAGAAACAGATACGCAGTATTTT. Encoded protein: CASSLSAGETDTQYF.

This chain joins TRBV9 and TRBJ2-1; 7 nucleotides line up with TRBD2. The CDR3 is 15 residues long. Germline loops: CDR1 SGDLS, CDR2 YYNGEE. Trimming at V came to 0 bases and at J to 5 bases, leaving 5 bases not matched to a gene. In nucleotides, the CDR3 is TGTGCCAGCAGCGTAGATAGCGGGTACCACAATGAGCAGTTCTTC. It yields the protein CASSVDSGYHNEQFF. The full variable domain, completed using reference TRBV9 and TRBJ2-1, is DSGVTQTPKHLITATGQRVTLRCSPRSGDLSVYWYQQSLDQGLQFLIQYYNGEERAKGNILERFSAQQFPDLHSELNLSSLELGDSALYFCASSVDSGYHNEQFFGPGTRLTVL.

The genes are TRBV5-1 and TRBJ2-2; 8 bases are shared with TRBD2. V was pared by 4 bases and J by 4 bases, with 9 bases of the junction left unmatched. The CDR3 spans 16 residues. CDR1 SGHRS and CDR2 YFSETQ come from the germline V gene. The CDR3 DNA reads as TGCGCCAGCAGCCCAGTCAGCGGGAGTAGCACCGGGGAGCTGTTTTTT. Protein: CASSPVSGSSTGELFF.

The CDR3 region has the DNA TGTGCCAGCAGTTCGACAGGGGCGGTTAGCTATGGCTACACCTTC. It specifies CASSSTGAVSYGYTF. The rearrangement links TRBV28 to TRBJ1-2; 8 nucleotides agree with TRBD1. This CDR3 comprises 15 residues. J lost 4 bases, V lost 4 bases, and 8 bases had no gene match. Germline CDR1 is MDHEN and CDR2 is SYDVKM.

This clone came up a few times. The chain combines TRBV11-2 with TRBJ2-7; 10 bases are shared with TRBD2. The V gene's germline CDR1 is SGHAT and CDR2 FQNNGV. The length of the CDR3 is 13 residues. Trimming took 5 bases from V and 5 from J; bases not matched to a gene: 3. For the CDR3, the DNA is TGTGCCAGCAGCGCTAGCGGGGGCCACGAGCAGTACTTC. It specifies CASSASGGHEQYF.

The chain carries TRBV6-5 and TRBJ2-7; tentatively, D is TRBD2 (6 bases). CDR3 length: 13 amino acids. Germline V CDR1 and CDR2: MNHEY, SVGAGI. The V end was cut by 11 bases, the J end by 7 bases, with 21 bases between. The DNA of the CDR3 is TGTGCCCCCAGCGGAGGGCCCCTAAAAGAGCAGTACTTC. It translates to CAPSGGPLKEQYF.

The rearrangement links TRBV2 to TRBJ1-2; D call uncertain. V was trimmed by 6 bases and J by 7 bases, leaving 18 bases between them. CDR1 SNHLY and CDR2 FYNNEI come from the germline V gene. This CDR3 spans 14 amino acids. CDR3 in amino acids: CASSESAGMIGYTF. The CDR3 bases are TGTGCCAGCAGCGAGTCGGCCGGGATGATTGGCTACACCTTC.

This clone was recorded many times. The CDR3 nucleotides read TGTGCCAGCAGCTTATCACGGTCCGGGGAGCTGTTTTTT. Its protein product is CASSLSRSGELFF. The rearrangement links TRBV7-8 to TRBJ2-2; D ambiguous. CDR3 size: 13 residues. The V end was cut by 2 bases, the J end by 6 bases, with 7 bases between. CDR1 SGHVS and CDR2 FQNEAQ come from the germline V gene.

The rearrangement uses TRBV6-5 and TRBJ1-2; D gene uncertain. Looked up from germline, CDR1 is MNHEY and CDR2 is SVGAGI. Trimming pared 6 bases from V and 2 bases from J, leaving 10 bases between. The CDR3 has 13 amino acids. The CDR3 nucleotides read TGTGCCAGCAGGGGAGTCGAAAACTATGGCTACACCTTC. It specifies CASRGVENYGYTF.

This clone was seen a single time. The CDR3: CASSHPRDRDQPQHF. DNA of the CDR3: TGTGCCAGCAGCCACCCCCGGGACAGGGATCAGCCCCAGCATTTT. V and J are TRBV6-5 and TRBJ1-5, with 9 nucleotides matching TRBD1. This CDR3 has 15 amino acids. Trimming took 6 bases from V and 5 from J; bases not matched to a gene: 8. The germline V gene has CDR1 MNHEY and CDR2 SVGAGI.

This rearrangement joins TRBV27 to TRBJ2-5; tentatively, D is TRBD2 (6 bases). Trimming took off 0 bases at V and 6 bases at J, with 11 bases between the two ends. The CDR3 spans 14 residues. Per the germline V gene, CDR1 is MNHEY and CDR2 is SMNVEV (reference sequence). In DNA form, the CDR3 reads TGTGCCAGCAGTTTATCGCGGGACGTTAAGACCCAGTACTTC. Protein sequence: CASSLSRDVKTQYF.

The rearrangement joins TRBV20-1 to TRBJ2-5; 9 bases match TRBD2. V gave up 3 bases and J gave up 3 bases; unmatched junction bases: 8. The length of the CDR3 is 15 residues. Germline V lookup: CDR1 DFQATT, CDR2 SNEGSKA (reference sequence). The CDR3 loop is CSASNMLAGKETQYF. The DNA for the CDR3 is TGCAGTGCTAGTAATATGCTAGCGGGAAAAGAGACCCAGTACTTC.

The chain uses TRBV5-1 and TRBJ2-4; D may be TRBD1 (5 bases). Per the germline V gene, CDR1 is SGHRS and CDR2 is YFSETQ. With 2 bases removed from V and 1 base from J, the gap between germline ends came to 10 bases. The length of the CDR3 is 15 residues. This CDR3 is CASSLGVGAKNIQYF. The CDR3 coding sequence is TGCGCCAGCAGCTTAGGGGTGGGTGCCAAAAACATTCAGTACTTC.

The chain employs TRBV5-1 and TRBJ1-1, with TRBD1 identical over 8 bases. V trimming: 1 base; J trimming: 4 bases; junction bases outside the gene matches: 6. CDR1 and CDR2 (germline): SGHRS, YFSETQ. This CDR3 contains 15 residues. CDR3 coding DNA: TGCGCCAGCAGCTTGCGTACAGGGACAGGCACTGAAGCTTTCTTT. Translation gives CASSLRTGTGTEAFF.

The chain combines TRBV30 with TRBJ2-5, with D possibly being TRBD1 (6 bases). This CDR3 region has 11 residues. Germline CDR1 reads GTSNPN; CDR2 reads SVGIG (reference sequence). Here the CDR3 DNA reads TGTGCATGGGACATCCAAGAGACCCAGTACTTC. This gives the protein CAWDIQETQYF.

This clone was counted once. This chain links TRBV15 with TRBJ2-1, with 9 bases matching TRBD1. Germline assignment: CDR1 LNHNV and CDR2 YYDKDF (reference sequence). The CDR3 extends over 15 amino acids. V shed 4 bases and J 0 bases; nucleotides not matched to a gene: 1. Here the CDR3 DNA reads TGTGCCACCAGCAAGGGACAGGGCTCCTACAATGAGCAGTTCTTC. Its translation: CATSKGQGSYNEQFF.

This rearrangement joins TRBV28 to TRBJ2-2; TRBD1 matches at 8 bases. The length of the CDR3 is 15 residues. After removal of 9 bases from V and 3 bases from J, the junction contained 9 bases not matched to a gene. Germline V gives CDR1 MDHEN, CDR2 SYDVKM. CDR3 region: CASETGRGHTGELFF. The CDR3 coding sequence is TGTGCCAGTGAGACAGGCAGGGGGCACACCGGGGAGCTGTTTTTT.

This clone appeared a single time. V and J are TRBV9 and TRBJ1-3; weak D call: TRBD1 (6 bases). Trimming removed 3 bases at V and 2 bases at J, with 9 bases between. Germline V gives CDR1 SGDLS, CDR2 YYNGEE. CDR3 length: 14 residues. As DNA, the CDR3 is TGTGCCAGCAGCGGGACAGCTACTGGAAACACCATATATTTT. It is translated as CASSGTATGNTIYF.

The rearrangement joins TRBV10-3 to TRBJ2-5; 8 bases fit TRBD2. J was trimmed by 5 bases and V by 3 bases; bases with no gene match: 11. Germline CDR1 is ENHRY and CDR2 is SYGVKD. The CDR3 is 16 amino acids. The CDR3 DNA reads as TGTGCCATCAGTGATCGGGGCGGGGGGAGTTCGGAGACCCAGTACTTC. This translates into CAISDRGGGSSETQYF.

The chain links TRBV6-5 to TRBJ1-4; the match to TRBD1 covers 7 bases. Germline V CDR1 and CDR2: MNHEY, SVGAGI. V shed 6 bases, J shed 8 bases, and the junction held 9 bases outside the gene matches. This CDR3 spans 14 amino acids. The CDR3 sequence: CASRDTGAGEKLFF. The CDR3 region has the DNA TGTGCCAGCAGGGATACAGGGGCCGGGGAAAAACTGTTTTTT.

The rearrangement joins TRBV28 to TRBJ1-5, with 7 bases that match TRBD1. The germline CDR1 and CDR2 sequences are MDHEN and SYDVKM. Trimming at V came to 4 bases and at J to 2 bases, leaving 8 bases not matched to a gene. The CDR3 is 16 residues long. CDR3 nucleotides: TGTGCCAGCAGTTGGACAGGCTCCGGGGGCAATCAGCCCCAGCATTTT. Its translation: CASSWTGSGGNQPQHF.